The T cell receptor (beta chain) under discussion was sequenced for a study of somatic mutations in cytotoxic T cells in rheumatoid arthritis. Clones were sequenced by immunoSEQ multiplex PCR, and TCRdb holds only the in-frame ones, with some missing. The table includes some 10,000 clones, roughly 80% detected once. The CD4+ and CD8+ fractions came from positive magnetic bead selection and were purity-checked by flow cytometry. In regard to this clone: Its cognate antigen is unknown.

V lost 9 bases, J lost 2 bases, and 11 bases lay in between. The CDR3 extends over 13 amino acids. In germline, CDR1 is ENHRY, CDR2 SYGVKD. Findings of the study overall: Clonality of CD8+ T cells, which was compared between rheumatoid arthritis patients and age-matched healthy controls, did not differ significantly.

The sequence derives from a man aged 45 to 65 in good health. The sample taken for sequencing was CD8+ T cells sorted from blood. The V gene is TRBV10-3, the J gene TRBJ1-3; D is unresolved. This chain's CDR3 is CAIYHRAGNTIYF. CDR3 bases: TGTGCCATTTACCACCGAGCTGGAAACACCATATATTTT.